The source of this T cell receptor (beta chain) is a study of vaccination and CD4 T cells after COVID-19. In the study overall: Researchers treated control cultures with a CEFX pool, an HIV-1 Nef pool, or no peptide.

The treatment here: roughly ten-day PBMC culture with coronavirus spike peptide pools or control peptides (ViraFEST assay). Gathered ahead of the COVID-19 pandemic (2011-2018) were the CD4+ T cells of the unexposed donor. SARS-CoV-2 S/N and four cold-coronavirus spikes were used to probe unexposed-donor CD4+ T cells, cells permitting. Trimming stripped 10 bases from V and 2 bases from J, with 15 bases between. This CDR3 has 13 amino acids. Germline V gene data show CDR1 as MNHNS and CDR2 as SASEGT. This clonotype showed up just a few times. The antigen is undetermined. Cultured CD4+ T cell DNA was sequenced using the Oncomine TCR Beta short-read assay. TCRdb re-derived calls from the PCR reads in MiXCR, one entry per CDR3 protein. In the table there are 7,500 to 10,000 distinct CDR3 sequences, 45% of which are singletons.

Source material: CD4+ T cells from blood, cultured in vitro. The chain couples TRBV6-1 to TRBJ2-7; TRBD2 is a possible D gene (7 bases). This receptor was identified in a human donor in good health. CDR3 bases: TGTGCCACCTTGAGCGGGGACACCTACGAGCAGTACTTC. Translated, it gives CATLSGDTYEQYF.